This TCR beta chain was sequenced for a study of T cell repertoires in ileal Crohn's disease (dated by TCRdb to about 2019). With respect to the entire study: At the time of surgery, roughly 35% of patients were active smokers, and the median duration of disease was seven to eight years. Surgery was performed for a complication in all patients, with stricturing disease in roughly 61% and penetrating disease in roughly 39%. Roughly half of the patients were given postoperative therapy, with around 20 on anti-TNF agents and approximately 12 on thiopurines. A prospective multicentre cohort supplied the approximately 56 Crohn's disease patients whose TCR repertoires were analysed. The study ran alongside a multicentre cohort designed to identify predictors of early endoscopic recurrence after ileocolonic resection. A Rutgeerts score above i0 was used to define endoscopic postoperative recurrence. A total of about 170 mucosal samples from about 57 patients were sequenced, collected from several sites on the surgical specimen and at postoperative endoscopy. Overall results and qualifications from the work: Sorted CD8 T cells carried more high-frequency clones than CD4 T cells, suggesting mucosal expansions were mainly CD8. Endoscopic recurrence was found to be associated with higher high-frequency clone percentages at surgery, and recurrence was observed in all patients with clonality above 26.8% (18/57). Mucosal CD4 and CD8 T cells were sorted and sequenced only in a subgroup of patients, whose size was not stated. Compared with non-smokers, patients who were active smokers at surgery showed a significantly higher proportion of clonal expansions (25.9% vs 17.9%, p=0.02).

V and J lose 10 bases and 2 bases, and a span of 21 bases separates them. Reading the germline V gene gives CDR1 ENHRY and CDR2 SYGVKD. Spanning cysteine to phenylalanine, the CDR3 consists of 15 amino acids. The CDR3 DNA has 45 bases and is translated from base 1. To be eligible, patients had to be adults with ileal or ileocolonic Crohn's disease and an indication for ileocolonic resection. Whole ileal mucosal biopsies were kept frozen at -80 degrees C prior to DNA extraction. Genomic DNA was extracted from frozen whole biopsies with a TRizol-based method and quantified on a NanoDrop 2000 spectrophotometer. Worth noting for this clone: Its antigen is currently not known. Base qualities are not provided; no much larger clone lies one nucleotide away.

For commercial TCRB immunosequencing, about 500 nanograms of biopsy DNA were submitted for each sample. Adaptive Biotechnology amplified CDR3 regions from genomic DNA with a two-step multiplex PCR that controlled for amplification bias. Primers for every V and J gene segment were used in the first PCR, and barcodes and Illumina adapters were added in the second PCR. CDR3 libraries were sequenced on an Illumina instrument. Concerning the study's data processing: The analysis drew on both the pipelines supplied by the vendor and custom analysis of the raw data in R/Bioconductor running R version 3.3.0. Clonality, which ranges from 0 to 1, was calculated as the inverse of the normalised Shannon entropy across all productive clones. High-frequency clones were defined as the share of the repertoire occupied by the top 100 clones, with only clones passing a 95% confidence test being retained. The Simpson index measured repertoire diversity, and the Morisita-Horn index measured overlap between samples. Sourced from immuneACCESS, this table was stored by TCRdb with only in-frame sequences that have V and J called. A share of the clones is absent; for the studies checked, an unresolved V gene accounts for under half, and the remainder has no known explanation. For V, J and clone size, that table is used; D and trimming come from the DNA. Across this sample there are roughly 14,000 clones, with about three quarters seen only once. 4.5% of the sample goes to the ten largest clones.

The V and J segments used are TRBV10-3 and TRBJ2-7; TRBD1 is perhaps the D gene, given 6 matching bases. The receptor was isolated from an adult with Crohn's disease. The sample consisted of ileal tissue. The CDR3 in this case is CASQDQGYGTYEQYF. The nucleotides read TGTGCCAGCCAAGACCAGGGGTATGGTACCTACGAGCAGTACTTC.